These T cell receptor beta chains were read from a single sample in a study of T cells in Graves' hyperthyroidism and ophthalmopathy. One entry per CDR3 protein, called by TCRdb with MiXCR from the multiplex PCR reads. The sample yields about 350,000 distinct CDR3 sequences, roughly 13% seen once. The sequenced material came from blood. The receptors originated from a woman aged 25 to 39 with Graves' hyperthyroidism. The conserved cysteine and the conserved F or W are not part of the CDR3 here. A D gene is named only where the DNA matches it firmly.

J,D,V,length,CDR3
TRBJ2-5,-,TRBV5-1,9,ASMAQETQY
TRBJ2-3,-,TRBV27,10,ASGGSPGTQY
TRBJ2-2,TRBD1,TRBV19,14,ASSRGTGGSTGELF
TRBJ2-5,-,TRBV7-9,15,ASSWGKDAKYVETQY
TRBJ2-1,-,TRBV12-5,10,ASGLQGDEQF
TRBJ2-3,-,TRBV7-3,11,ASRPGQADTQY
TRBJ2-7,-,TRBV9,12,ASSPGTMYYEQY
TRBJ2-5,-,TRBV6-1,12,ASSSTGDTETQY
TRBJ1-5,-,TRBV3-1,13,ASSQYTGQNQPQH
TRBJ2-1,-,TRBV5-1,15,ASSLALGVADYNEQF
TRBJ2-2,-,TRBV19,12,ASSIAGETGELF
TRBJ2-5,-,TRBV24-1,11,ATSGRGVETQY
TRBJ2-7,-,TRBV4-3,12,ASSQEVGPGEQY
TRBJ2-1,-,TRBV7-2,9,ASSRTPEQF
TRBJ2-7,-,TRBV20-1,10,SAPIRGLEQY
TRBJ2-6,TRBD1,TRBV7-2,15,ASSLWGQLSGANVLT
TRBJ1-5,TRBD1,TRBV6-2/TRBV6-3,16,ASSYHTGTGDRNQPQH
TRBJ2-3,-,TRBV28,12,ASSPASGPGAQY
TRBJ2-2,TRBD2,TRBV29-1,13,SPQGAGVDTGELF
TRBJ1-2,-,TRBV27,12,ASTSAARANGYT
TRBJ2-1,-,TRBV6-5,12,ASSYRPDKAEQF
TRBJ2-3,TRBD1,TRBV28,13,ASSFQGASTDTQY
TRBJ1-1,-,TRBV3-1,12,ASSQGLGSTEAF
TRBJ2-5,-,TRBV6-1,12,ASSDRDKGETQY
TRBJ1-1,-,TRBV19,10,ASIGGLTEAF
TRBJ2-1,-,TRBV3-1,9,ASSQGDEQF
TRBJ2-1,TRBD2,TRBV11-2,12,ASSDSGRWYEQF
TRBJ1-6,TRBD1,TRBV6-1,12,ASVGTVGNSPLH
TRBJ2-7,-,TRBV13,14,ASSLRGASLSYEQY
TRBJ2-5,TRBD2,TRBV6-1,13,ASSGLAGGGETQY
TRBJ1-1,-,TRBV7-2,12,ASSFWGESTEAF
TRBJ2-3,TRBD2,TRBV30,13,AWSPGTSGTDTQY
TRBJ1-1,-,TRBV6-1,14,ASTRTTWVGNTEAF
TRBJ2-3,TRBD2,TRBV6-2/TRBV6-3,11,ASSLAPGGTQY